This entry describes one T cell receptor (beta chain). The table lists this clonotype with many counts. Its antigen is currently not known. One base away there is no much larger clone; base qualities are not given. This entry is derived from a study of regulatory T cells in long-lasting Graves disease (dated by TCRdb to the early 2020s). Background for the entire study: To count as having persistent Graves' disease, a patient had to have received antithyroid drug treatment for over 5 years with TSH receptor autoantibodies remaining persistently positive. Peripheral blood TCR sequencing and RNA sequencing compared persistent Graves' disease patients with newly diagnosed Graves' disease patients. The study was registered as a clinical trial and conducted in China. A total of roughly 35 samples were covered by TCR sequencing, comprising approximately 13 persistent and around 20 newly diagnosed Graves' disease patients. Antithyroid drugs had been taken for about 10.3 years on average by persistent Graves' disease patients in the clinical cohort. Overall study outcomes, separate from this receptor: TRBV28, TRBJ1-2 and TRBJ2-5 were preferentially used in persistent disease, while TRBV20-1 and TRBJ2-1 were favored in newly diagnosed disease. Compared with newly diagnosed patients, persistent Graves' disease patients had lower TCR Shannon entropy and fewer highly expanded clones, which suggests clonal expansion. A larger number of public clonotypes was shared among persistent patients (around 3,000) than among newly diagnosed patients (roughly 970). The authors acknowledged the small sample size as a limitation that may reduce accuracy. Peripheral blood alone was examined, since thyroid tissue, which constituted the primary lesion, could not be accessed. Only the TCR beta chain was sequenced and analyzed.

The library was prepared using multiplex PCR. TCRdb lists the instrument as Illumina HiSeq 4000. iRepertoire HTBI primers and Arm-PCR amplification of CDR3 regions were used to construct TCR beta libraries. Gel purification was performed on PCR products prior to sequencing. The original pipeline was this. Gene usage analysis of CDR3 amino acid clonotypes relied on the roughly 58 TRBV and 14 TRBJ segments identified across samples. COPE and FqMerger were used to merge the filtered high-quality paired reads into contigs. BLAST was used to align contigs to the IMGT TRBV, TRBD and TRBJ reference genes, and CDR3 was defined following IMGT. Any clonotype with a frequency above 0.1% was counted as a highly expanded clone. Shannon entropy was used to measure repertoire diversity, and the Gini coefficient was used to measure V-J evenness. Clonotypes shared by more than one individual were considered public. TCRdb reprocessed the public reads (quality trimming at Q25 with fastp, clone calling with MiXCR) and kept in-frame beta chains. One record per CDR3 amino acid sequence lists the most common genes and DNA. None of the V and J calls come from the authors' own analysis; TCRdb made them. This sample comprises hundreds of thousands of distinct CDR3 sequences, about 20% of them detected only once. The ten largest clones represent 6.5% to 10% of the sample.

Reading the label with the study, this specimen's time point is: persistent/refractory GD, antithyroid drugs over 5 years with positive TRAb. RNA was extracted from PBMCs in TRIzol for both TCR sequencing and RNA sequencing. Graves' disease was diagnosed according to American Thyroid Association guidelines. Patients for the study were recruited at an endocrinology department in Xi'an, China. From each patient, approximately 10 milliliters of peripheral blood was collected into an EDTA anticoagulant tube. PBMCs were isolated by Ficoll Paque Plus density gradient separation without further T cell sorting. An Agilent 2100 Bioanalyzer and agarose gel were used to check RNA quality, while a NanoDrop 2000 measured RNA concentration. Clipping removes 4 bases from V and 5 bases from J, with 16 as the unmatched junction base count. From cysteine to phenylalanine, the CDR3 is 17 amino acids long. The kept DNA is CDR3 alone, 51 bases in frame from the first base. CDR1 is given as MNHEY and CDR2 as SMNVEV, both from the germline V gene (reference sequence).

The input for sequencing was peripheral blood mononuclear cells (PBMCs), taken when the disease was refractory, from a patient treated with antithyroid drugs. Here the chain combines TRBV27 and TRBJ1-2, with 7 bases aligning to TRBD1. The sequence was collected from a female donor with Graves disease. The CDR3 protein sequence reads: CASSSSGTAAGQYGYTF. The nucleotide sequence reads TGTGCCAGCAGTTCCTCCGGGACAGCGGCCGGTCAATATGGCTACACCTTC.